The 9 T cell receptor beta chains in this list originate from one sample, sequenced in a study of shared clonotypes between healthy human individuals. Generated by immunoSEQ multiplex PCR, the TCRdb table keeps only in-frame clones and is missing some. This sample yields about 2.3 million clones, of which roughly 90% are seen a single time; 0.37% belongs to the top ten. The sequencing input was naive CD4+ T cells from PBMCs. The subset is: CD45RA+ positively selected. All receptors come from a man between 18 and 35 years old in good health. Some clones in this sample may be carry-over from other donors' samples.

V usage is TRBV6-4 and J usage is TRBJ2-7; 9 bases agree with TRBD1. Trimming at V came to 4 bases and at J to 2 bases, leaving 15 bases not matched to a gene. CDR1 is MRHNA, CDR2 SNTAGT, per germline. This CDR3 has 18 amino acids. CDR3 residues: CASSVRTGVRPHPYEQYF. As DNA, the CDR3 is TGTGCCAGCAGTGTGCGGACAGGGGTCCGACCCCATCCCTACGAGCAGTACTTC.

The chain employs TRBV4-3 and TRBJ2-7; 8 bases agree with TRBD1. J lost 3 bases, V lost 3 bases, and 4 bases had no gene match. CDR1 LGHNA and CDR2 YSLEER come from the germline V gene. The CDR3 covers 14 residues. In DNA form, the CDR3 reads TGCGCCAGCAGCCACGGACAGGGAGACTACGAGCAGTACTTC. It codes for CASSHGQGDYEQYF.

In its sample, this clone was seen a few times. This chain's CDR3 is CASSLSGYGYTF. The CDR3, as DNA: TGCGCCAGCAGCTTGTCCGGCTATGGCTACACCTTC. The rearrangement links TRBV5-1 to TRBJ1-2; D gene ambiguous. This CDR3 region has 12 residues. The V gene's germline CDR1 is SGHRS and CDR2 YFSETQ. The V end lost 1 base, the J end lost 4 bases, and 5 bases lay between the germline ends.

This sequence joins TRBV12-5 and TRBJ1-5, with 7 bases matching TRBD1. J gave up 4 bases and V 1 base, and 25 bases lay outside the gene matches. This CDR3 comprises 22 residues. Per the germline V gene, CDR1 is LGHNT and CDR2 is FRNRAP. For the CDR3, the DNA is TGTGCTAGTGGTTTGGAACCCGATGAGATTGGACAGGCGATCCTACTTAATCAGCCCCAGCATTTT. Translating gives CASGLEPDEIGQAILLNQPQHF.

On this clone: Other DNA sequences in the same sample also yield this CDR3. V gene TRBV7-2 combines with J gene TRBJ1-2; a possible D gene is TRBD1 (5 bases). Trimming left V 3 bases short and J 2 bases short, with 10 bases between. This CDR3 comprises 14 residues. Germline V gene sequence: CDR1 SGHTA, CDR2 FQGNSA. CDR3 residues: CASSLQGANYGYTF. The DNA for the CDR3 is TGTGCCAGCAGCTTGCAAGGGGCCAACTATGGCTACACCTTC.

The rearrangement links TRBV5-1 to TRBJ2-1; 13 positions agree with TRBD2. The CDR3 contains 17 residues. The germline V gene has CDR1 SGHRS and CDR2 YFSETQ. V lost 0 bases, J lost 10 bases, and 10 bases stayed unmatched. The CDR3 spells CASSLARGTSGIGEQFF. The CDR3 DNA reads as TGCGCCAGCAGCTTGGCACGTGGGACTAGCGGGATTGGAGAGCAGTTCTTC.

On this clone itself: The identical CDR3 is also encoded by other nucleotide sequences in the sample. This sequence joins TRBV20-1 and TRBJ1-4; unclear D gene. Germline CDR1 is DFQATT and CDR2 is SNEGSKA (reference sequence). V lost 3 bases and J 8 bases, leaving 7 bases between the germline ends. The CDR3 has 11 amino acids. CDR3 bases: TGCAGTGCTAGTCGCGGGGAAAAACTGTTTTTT. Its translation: CSASRGEKLFF.

For the CDR3, the DNA is TGTGCCAGCAGTGAAAGTCGGAGCAATCAGCCCCAGCATTTT. It translates to CASSESRSNQPQHF. The chain couples TRBV2 to TRBJ1-5; D call uncertain. V gave up 2 bases and J gave up 1 base, with 6 bases separating them. Germline V gives CDR1 SNHLY, CDR2 FYNNEI. The CDR3 is 14 amino acids.

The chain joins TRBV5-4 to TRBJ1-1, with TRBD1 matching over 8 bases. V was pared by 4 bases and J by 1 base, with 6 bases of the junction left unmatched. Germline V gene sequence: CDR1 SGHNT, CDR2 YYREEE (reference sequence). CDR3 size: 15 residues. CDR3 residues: CASSPAGTGNTEAFF. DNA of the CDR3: TGTGCCAGCAGCCCGGCCGGGACAGGGAACACTGAAGCTTTCTTT.